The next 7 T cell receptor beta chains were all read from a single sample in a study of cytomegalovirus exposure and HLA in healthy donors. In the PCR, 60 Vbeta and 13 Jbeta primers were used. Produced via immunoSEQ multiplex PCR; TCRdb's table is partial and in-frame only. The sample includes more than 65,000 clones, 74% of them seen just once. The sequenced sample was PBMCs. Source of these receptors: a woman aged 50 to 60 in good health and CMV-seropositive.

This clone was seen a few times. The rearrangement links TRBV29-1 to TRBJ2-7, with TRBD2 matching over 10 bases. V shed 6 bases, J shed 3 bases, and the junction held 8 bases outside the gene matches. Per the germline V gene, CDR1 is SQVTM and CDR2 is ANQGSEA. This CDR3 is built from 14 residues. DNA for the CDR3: TGCAGCGTGATAAGCGGGAGGGCCTTCTACGAGCAGTACTTC. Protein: CSVISGRAFYEQYF.

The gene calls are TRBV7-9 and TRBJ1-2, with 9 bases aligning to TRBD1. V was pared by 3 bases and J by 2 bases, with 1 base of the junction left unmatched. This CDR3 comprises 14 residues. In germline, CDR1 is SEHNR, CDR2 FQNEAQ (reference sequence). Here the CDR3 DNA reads TGTGCCAGCAGCTTGGGGACAGGGAACTATGGCTACACCTTC. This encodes CASSLGTGNYGYTF.

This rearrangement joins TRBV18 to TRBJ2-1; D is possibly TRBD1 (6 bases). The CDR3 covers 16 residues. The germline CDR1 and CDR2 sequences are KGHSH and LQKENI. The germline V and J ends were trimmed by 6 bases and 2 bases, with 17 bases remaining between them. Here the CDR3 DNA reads TGTGCCAGCTCGCTCAGGGACATAACGACCTACAATGAGCAGTTCTTC. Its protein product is CASSLRDITTYNEQFF.

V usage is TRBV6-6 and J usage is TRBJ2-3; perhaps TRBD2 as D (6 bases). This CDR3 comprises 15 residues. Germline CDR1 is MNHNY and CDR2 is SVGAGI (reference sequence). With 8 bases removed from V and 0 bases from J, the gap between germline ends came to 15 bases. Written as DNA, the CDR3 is TGTGCCAGCGCCCCGGGGGTTTCTAGCACAGATACGCAGTATTTT. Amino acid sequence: CASAPGVSSTDTQYF.

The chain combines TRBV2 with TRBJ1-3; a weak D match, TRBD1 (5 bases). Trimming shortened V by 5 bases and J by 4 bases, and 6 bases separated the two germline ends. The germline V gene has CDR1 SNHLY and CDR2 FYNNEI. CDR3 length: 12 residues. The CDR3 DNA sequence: TGTGCCAGCAGTCGACAGGGAAACACCATATATTTT. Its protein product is CASSRQGNTIYF.

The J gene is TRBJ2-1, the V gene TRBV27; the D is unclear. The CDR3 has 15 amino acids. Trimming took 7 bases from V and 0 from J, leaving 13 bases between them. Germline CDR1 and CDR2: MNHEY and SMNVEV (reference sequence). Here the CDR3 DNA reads TGTGCCAGCACGACTGTTCTGAGCTCCTACAATGAGCAGTTCTTC. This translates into CASTTVLSSYNEQFF.

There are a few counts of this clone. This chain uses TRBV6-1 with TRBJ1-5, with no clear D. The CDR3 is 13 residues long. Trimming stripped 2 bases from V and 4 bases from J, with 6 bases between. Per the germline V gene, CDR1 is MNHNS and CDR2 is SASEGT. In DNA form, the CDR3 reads TGTGCCAGCAGTGAAAACGGGAATCAGCCCCAGCATTTT. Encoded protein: CASSENGNQPQHF.